This T cell receptor (beta chain) derives from a study of cytomegalovirus exposure and HLA in healthy donors. In the study overall: Unique TCRs numbering around 80 million, obtained from HLA-typed donors, made up an early data release.

With respect to this clone: What it binds is not known.

Trimming left V 5 bases short and J 10 bases short, with 21 bases between. The CDR3 covers 15 residues. Germline CDR1 MNHNS, CDR2 SASEGT. The primer mix had 60 Vbeta and 13 Jbeta primers. Some clones are missing from TCRdb's copy, which holds only in-frame ones; the method was immunoSEQ multiplex PCR. This table holds some 170,000 clones, just over 70% found once. General study points: Cytomegalovirus association was assigned to more than 150 TCR beta chains. Indistinguishability led to the exclusion of some V segments, TRBV6-2 and TRBV6-3 included. The presence/absence work took it that sequencing depth was about the same across donors.

This clonotype was obtained from a human donor in good health. The gene calls are TRBV6-1 and TRBJ2-1; a possible D gene is TRBD2 (6 bases). Sequenced sample: PBMCs. CDR3 protein: CASSPQRPGLGEQFF. In DNA form, the CDR3 reads TGTGCCAGCAGTCCTCAAAGACCGGGACTCGGGGAGCAGTTCTTC.